This T cell receptor beta chain was found in a study of cytomegalovirus exposure and HLA in healthy donors. Study findings and constraints: Most TCR sequences were rare, but some public TCRs occurred in many donors.

The study ran its PCR with 60 Vbeta and 13 Jbeta primers. In the authors' methods: The authors later counted about 80 million unique TCR beta chains, 9 million to 12 million of them shared. Clones were sequenced by immunoSEQ multiplex PCR, and TCRdb holds only the in-frame ones, with some missing. V, J and clone size are taken as reported in that table, and D and trimming were inferred from the DNA itself. Among 150,000 to 200,000 clones listed, 79% were seen once. As for this clone: Its target is unknown.

The V gene end was trimmed by 6 bases and the J gene end by 2 bases; junction bases not matched to a gene: 3. The CDR3 has 13 amino acids. Germline-derived CDR1 and CDR2 are MNHEY and SVGAGI. The receptor comes from a woman between 50 and 59 years old in good health and CMV-seronegative. The specimen sequenced was PBMCs. This chain connects TRBV6-5 to TRBJ2-7; 8 positions agree with TRBD1. The CDR3 loop is CASSQGATYEQYF. CDR3 DNA: TGTGCCAGCAGCCAGGGGGCTACCTACGAGCAGTACTTC.